The T cell receptor (beta chain) under discussion was sequenced for a study of T cell responses to AZD1222 COVID-19 vaccine. Whole-study results and caveats: Among those given AZD1222, only six were seropositive at baseline.

This clone was detected once. Its matching antigen is unknown. Germline V lookup: CDR1 LGHDT, CDR2 YNNKEL (reference sequence). The CDR3 totals 13 residues. The ends were cut back, 1 base at V and 2 bases at J, with 6 bases in the middle. Measured with immunoSEQ multiplex PCR; TCRdb has only the in-frame clones, and not every one. The sample consists of around 130,000 clones, just under 95% of them appearing once. The source was peripheral blood, collected 28 days after the second AZD1222 dose. The TCR comes from an adult who received the AZD1222 COVID-19 vaccine. The rearrangement links TRBV3-1 (or the pseudogene TRBV3-2) to TRBJ2-7; TRBD2 is a possible D gene (6 bases). The CDR3 region has the DNA TGTGCCAGCAGCCAAGGACTAGCCTACGAGCAGTACTTC. It translates to CASSQGLAYEQYF.